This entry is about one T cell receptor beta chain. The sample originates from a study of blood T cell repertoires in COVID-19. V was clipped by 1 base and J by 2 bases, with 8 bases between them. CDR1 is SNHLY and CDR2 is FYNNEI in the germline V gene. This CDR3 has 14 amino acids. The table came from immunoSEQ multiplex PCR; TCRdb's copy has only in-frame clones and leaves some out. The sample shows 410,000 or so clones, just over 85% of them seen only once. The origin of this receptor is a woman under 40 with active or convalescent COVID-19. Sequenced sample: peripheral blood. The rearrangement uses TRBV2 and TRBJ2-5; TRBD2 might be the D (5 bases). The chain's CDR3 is CASSEGTLQETQYF. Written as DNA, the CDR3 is TGTGCCAGCAGTGAAGGGACTCTTCAAGAGACCCAGTACTTC.